The rows below give T cell receptor beta chains drawn from one sample of a study of post-analysis software for immune sequencing data. MiXCR was run by TCRdb on the PCR reads, yielding one entry per CDR3 protein. The sample holds hundreds of thousands of distinct CDR3 sequences, 59% seen once. The source material was blood. These receptors were taken from a girl aged 2 to 9 with multiple sclerosis. The CDR3 runs from the conserved cysteine through the conserved F or W. A D gene is named only where the DNA matches it firmly. Clone sizes are given selectively: once, few, many, or a class where the clone is expanded.

j_call: TRBJ2-5; d_call: -; v_call: TRBV4-1; clone_size: few; cdr3_nt: TGCGCCAGCAGCCAATTACAGGGAGGAGGGGAGACCCAGTACTTC; cdr3_aa: CASSQLQGGGETQYF
j_call: TRBJ2-3; d_call: -; v_call: TRBV11-2; clone_size: -; cdr3_nt: TGTGCCAGCAGACGACAGGCCACTAGCGCAGATACGCAGTATTTT; cdr3_aa: CASRRQATSADTQYF
j_call: TRBJ1-2; d_call: TRBD1; v_call: TRBV5-1; clone_size: few; cdr3_nt: TGCGCCAGCAGCTTGCGGCAGGGGGACTTCTATGGCTACACCTTC; cdr3_aa: CASSLRQGDFYGYTF
j_call: TRBJ2-1; d_call: TRBD1; v_call: TRBV5-1; clone_size: -; cdr3_nt: TGCGCCAGCAGCTCGACCCCCGGGACAGGGCCCAATGAGCAGTTCTTC; cdr3_aa: CASSSTPGTGPNEQFF
j_call: TRBJ2-7; d_call: -; v_call: TRBV5-1; clone_size: few; cdr3_nt: TGCGCCAGCAGCTTGGAACAGGGTGGATCCGAGCAGTACTTC; cdr3_aa: CASSLEQGGSEQYF
j_call: TRBJ1-1; d_call: TRBD1; v_call: TRBV19; clone_size: -; cdr3_nt: TGTGCCAGTAGTCTGGGACAGGGGTTCTTGAACACTGAAGCTTTCTTT; cdr3_aa: CASSLGQGFLNTEAFF
j_call: TRBJ1-2; d_call: -; v_call: TRBV6-5; clone_size: -; cdr3_nt: TGTGCGGTGGGAGGAGGGAGCTATGGCTACACCTTC; cdr3_aa: CAVGGGSYGYTF
j_call: TRBJ2-5; d_call: -; v_call: TRBV13; clone_size: -; cdr3_nt: TGTGCCAGCAGCTTTAGGGCAGCAGGGAGAGAGACCCAGTACTTC; cdr3_aa: CASSFRAAGRETQYF
j_call: TRBJ2-6; d_call: -; v_call: TRBV6-1; clone_size: -; cdr3_nt: TGTGCCAGCAGTAGGGGGAATAGATTCCACTCTGGGGCCAACGTCCTGACTTTC; cdr3_aa: CASSRGNRFHSGANVLTF
j_call: TRBJ1-5; d_call: -; v_call: TRBV28; clone_size: once; cdr3_nt: TGTGCCAGCAGTTCTCTTTGGGATCAGCCCCAGCATTTT; cdr3_aa: CASSSLWDQPQHF
j_call: TRBJ2-1; d_call: -; v_call: TRBV5-1; clone_size: -; cdr3_nt: TGCGCCAGCAGGGAATGGGACGGCAATGAGCAGTTCTTC; cdr3_aa: CASREWDGNEQFF
j_call: TRBJ2-1; d_call: -; v_call: TRBV11-2; clone_size: -; cdr3_nt: TGTGCCAGCAGCGCTGAAGAAATGCCGTTTGGTGAGCAGTTCTTC; cdr3_aa: CASSAEEMPFGEQFF
j_call: TRBJ2-1; d_call: TRBD2; v_call: TRBV15; clone_size: -; cdr3_nt: TGTGCCACCAGCAGAGATGGAGCGGGAGCTCATGAGCAGTTCTTC; cdr3_aa: CATSRDGAGAHEQFF
j_call: TRBJ2-1; d_call: TRBD1; v_call: TRBV5-1; clone_size: -; cdr3_nt: TGCGCCAGCAACGGACAGGGGGCCACCTACAATGAGCAGTTCTTC; cdr3_aa: CASNGQGATYNEQFF
j_call: TRBJ2-1; d_call: -; v_call: TRBV7-2; clone_size: -; cdr3_nt: TGTGCCAGCAGCTTAGGCAGGAGATCGAATGAGCAGTTCTTC; cdr3_aa: CASSLGRRSNEQFF
j_call: TRBJ2-5; d_call: -; v_call: TRBV20-1; clone_size: -; cdr3_nt: TGCAGTGCTAGAATCGCGGGATTGGAGACCCAGTACTTC; cdr3_aa: CSARIAGLETQYF
j_call: TRBJ2-1; d_call: TRBD2; v_call: TRBV20-1; clone_size: -; cdr3_nt: TGCAGTGCCCTTCCCTGGACTAGCGGGAGAACCAATGAGCAGTTCTTC; cdr3_aa: CSALPWTSGRTNEQFF
j_call: TRBJ2-3; d_call: -; v_call: TRBV7-2; clone_size: -; cdr3_nt: TGTGCCAGCAGCTTATCTAACGGAGATACGCAGTATTTT; cdr3_aa: CASSLSNGDTQYF
j_call: TRBJ1-2; d_call: -; v_call: TRBV4-1; clone_size: -; cdr3_nt: TGCGCCAGCAGCCGGACGGTTGACTATGGCTACACCTTC; cdr3_aa: CASSRTVDYGYTF
j_call: TRBJ2-1; d_call: TRBD1; v_call: TRBV6-2/TRBV6-3; clone_size: -; cdr3_nt: TGTGCCAGCAGTACTCCGGGACAGGGGGCTATTGAGCAGTTCTTC; cdr3_aa: CASSTPGQGAIEQFF
j_call: TRBJ2-3; d_call: TRBD2; v_call: TRBV12-5; clone_size: -; cdr3_nt: TGCGCTAGTGGTTTTCCCTCGAAACTGTCGCTAGCGGGAGGACCAGATACGCAGTATTTT; cdr3_aa: CASGFPSKLSLAGGPDTQYF
j_call: TRBJ1-2; d_call: TRBD1; v_call: TRBV5-5; clone_size: -; cdr3_nt: TGTGCCAGCAGCCCCTCGGGACAGGGGGCTTATAACTATGGCTACACCTTC; cdr3_aa: CASSPSGQGAYNYGYTF
j_call: TRBJ2-3; d_call: -; v_call: TRBV10-3; clone_size: -; cdr3_nt: TGTGCCATCAGTGATGAACAGGACTACACAGATACGCAGTATTTT; cdr3_aa: CAISDEQDYTDTQYF
j_call: TRBJ2-5; d_call: -; v_call: TRBV7-7; clone_size: few; cdr3_nt: TGTGCCAGCAGCTTGAGGATGGAAGAGACCCAGTACTTC; cdr3_aa: CASSLRMEETQYF
j_call: TRBJ2-5; d_call: -; v_call: TRBV10-2; clone_size: -; cdr3_nt: TGCGCCACAACAGAGGGCGCAAAGACCCAGTACTTC; cdr3_aa: CATTEGAKTQYF
j_call: TRBJ2-1; d_call: -; v_call: TRBV5-1; clone_size: -; cdr3_nt: TGCGCCAGCAGCTTCTTCCGACAAGGGAGGATCGAGCAGTTCTTC; cdr3_aa: CASSFFRQGRIEQFF
j_call: TRBJ2-3; d_call: -; v_call: TRBV29-1; clone_size: -; cdr3_nt: TGCAGCGTTGAGCTTCAGGGGACCACAGATACGCAGTATTTT; cdr3_aa: CSVELQGTTDTQYF
j_call: TRBJ2-1; d_call: TRBD1; v_call: TRBV10-1; clone_size: -; cdr3_nt: TGCGCCTGCAGTGCCGGACAGGGGGCCTACAATGAGCAGTTCTTC; cdr3_aa: CACSAGQGAYNEQFF
j_call: TRBJ2-3; d_call: TRBD1; v_call: TRBV6-2/TRBV6-3; clone_size: -; cdr3_nt: TGTGCCAGCAGTCCGGGACAGGGGGCGCGAAGGGCAGATACGCAGTATTTT; cdr3_aa: CASSPGQGARRADTQYF
j_call: TRBJ1-1; d_call: TRBD1; v_call: TRBV7-9; clone_size: -; cdr3_nt: TGTGCCAGCAGCACAGGGGACACTGAAGCTTTCTTT; cdr3_aa: CASSTGDTEAFF
j_call: TRBJ2-1; d_call: TRBD1; v_call: TRBV7-9; clone_size: -; cdr3_nt: TGTGCCAGCTCACTGGGGACAGAATACAATGAGCAGTTCTTC; cdr3_aa: CASSLGTEYNEQFF
j_call: TRBJ2-1; d_call: TRBD2; v_call: TRBV10-2; clone_size: -; cdr3_nt: TGCGCCAGCAGTGAGGCGGAACCGGGACTAGCGGGGTTCAATGAGCAGTTCTTC; cdr3_aa: CASSEAEPGLAGFNEQFF
j_call: TRBJ2-1; d_call: TRBD2; v_call: TRBV20-1; clone_size: -; cdr3_nt: TGCAGTGCTCCGGGACTAGCGTCGAGCTCCTACAATGAGCAGTTCTTC; cdr3_aa: CSAPGLASSSYNEQFF
j_call: TRBJ2-3; d_call: -; v_call: TRBV7-2; clone_size: -; cdr3_nt: TGTGCCAGCAGCCCACGCGCCGAGGGTCGAAGGGATACGCAGTATTTT; cdr3_aa: CASSPRAEGRRDTQYF
j_call: TRBJ2-1; d_call: TRBD2; v_call: TRBV18; clone_size: -; cdr3_nt: TGTGCCAGCTCACCCACCTATAGCGGGAGCTCCTACAATGAGCAGTTCTTC; cdr3_aa: CASSPTYSGSSYNEQFF
j_call: TRBJ2-7; d_call: -; v_call: TRBV25-1; clone_size: -; cdr3_nt: TGTGCCAGCAGTGAATACTCCATCTTCTCCTCGGAGCAGTACTTC; cdr3_aa: CASSEYSIFSSEQYF
j_call: TRBJ2-7; d_call: TRBD2; v_call: TRBV3-1; clone_size: -; cdr3_nt: TGTGCCAGCAGCCAAGCGGGAGGGAAATACGAGCAGTACTTC; cdr3_aa: CASSQAGGKYEQYF
j_call: TRBJ2-4; d_call: -; v_call: TRBV29-1; clone_size: few; cdr3_nt: TGCAGCGTGGCAGGGTCGGTCGGAAACATTCAGTACTTC; cdr3_aa: CSVAGSVGNIQYF
j_call: TRBJ2-5; d_call: TRBD2; v_call: TRBV7-2; clone_size: -; cdr3_nt: TGTGCCAGCAGCTTAATGTCGGCGGGAGGGCCAGGTGTAGGGACCCAGTACTTC; cdr3_aa: CASSLMSAGGPGVGTQYF
j_call: TRBJ1-1; d_call: -; v_call: TRBV29-1; clone_size: few; cdr3_nt: TGCAGCGTTGAAGGGAATCTGAACACTGAAGCTTTCTTT; cdr3_aa: CSVEGNLNTEAFF
j_call: TRBJ1-2; d_call: -; v_call: TRBV6-2/TRBV6-3; clone_size: -; cdr3_nt: TGTGCCAGCAGTTACTCAATGGGGACAAACTATGGCTACACCTTC; cdr3_aa: CASSYSMGTNYGYTF
j_call: TRBJ2-1; d_call: -; v_call: TRBV6-6; clone_size: -; cdr3_nt: TGTGCCAGCAGTTATCAGCGTCCTTACAATGAGCAGTTCTTC; cdr3_aa: CASSYQRPYNEQFF
j_call: TRBJ2-1; d_call: -; v_call: TRBV27; clone_size: many; cdr3_nt: TGTGCCAGCAGTTTATGGGGGAATGAGCAGTTCTTC; cdr3_aa: CASSLWGNEQFF
j_call: TRBJ1-1; d_call: TRBD1; v_call: TRBV11-2; clone_size: -; cdr3_nt: TGTGCCAGCAGCAGGACAGGGGAAGCTTTCTTT; cdr3_aa: CASSRTGEAFF
j_call: TRBJ2-7; d_call: TRBD2; v_call: TRBV20-1; clone_size: -; cdr3_nt: TGCAGTGCTAGCGGCGGGAGGGCCCCCTCCTACGAGCAGTACTTC; cdr3_aa: CSASGGRAPSYEQYF
j_call: TRBJ1-1; d_call: TRBD1; v_call: TRBV20-1; clone_size: -; cdr3_nt: TGCAGTGCTAGAGGAAACTACAGGGGCACTGAAGCTTTCTTT; cdr3_aa: CSARGNYRGTEAFF
j_call: TRBJ2-3; d_call: TRBD2; v_call: TRBV7-9; clone_size: -; cdr3_nt: TGTGCCAGCAGCTTAGGACTAGCGGAGCGCACAGATACGCAGTATTTT; cdr3_aa: CASSLGLAERTDTQYF
j_call: TRBJ1-1; d_call: -; v_call: TRBV12-3/TRBV12-4; clone_size: -; cdr3_nt: TGTGCCAGTACCTATCTACCGAACACTGAAGCTTTCTTT; cdr3_aa: CASTYLPNTEAFF
j_call: TRBJ2-1; d_call: -; v_call: TRBV15; clone_size: -; cdr3_nt: TGTGCCACCAGCAGAGGCCGACAATACAATGAGCAGTTCTTC; cdr3_aa: CATSRGRQYNEQFF
j_call: TRBJ2-1; d_call: -; v_call: TRBV5-5; clone_size: once; cdr3_nt: TGTGCCAGCAGCTTGGAGGTAGACGTCTCTCAGTTCTTC; cdr3_aa: CASSLEVDVSQFF
j_call: TRBJ2-1; d_call: -; v_call: TRBV2; clone_size: few; cdr3_nt: TGTGCCAGCAGGGGGGACACTTCGCACAATGAGCAGTTCTTC; cdr3_aa: CASRGDTSHNEQFF